This TCR beta chain was sequenced for a study of cytomegalovirus exposure and HLA in healthy donors. In the study overall: In a previous analysis, some 110 million unique TCR beta sequences were found from roughly 200 million T cells. Overall study results and limits: In a later analysis, an Asian-associated ancestry cluster reportedly showed fewer N-insertions than the approximately 620-donor mean. V- and J-gene trimming in TCR beta was tied to a missense DCLRE1C variant by an analysis performed later. Sequencing probably produced one cluster of sequence variants that were highly shared.

In the PCR, 60 Vbeta and 13 Jbeta primers were used. Assay: immunoSEQ multiplex PCR; the TCRdb copy retains only in-frame clones and omits some. The sample carries over 150,000 clones, around 68% recorded once. The CDR3 length is 15 residues. Germline V gene sequence: CDR1 LGHNA, CDR2 YSLEER. V trimming: 1 base; J trimming: 3 bases; junction bases outside the gene matches: 4. Comments on this clone: Its antigen is unidentified.

Sequenced sample: PBMCs. V gene TRBV4-3 combines with J gene TRBJ2-7; 9 positions agree with TRBD1. This sequence originates from a woman aged 40 to 50 in good health and CMV-seropositive. The CDR3 protein is CASSQAQGQGYEQYF. The CDR3 region has the DNA TGCGCCAGCAGCCAAGCCCAGGGACAGGGCTACGAGCAGTACTTC.